This passage covers 7 T cell receptor beta chains from one sample sequenced in a study of blood T cell repertoires in COVID-19. TCRdb keeps only in-frame clones here, not all; method: immunoSEQ multiplex PCR. The sample lists around 45,000 clones, roughly four fifths occurring once. The sequencing sample was made of peripheral blood. These receptor sequences come from a woman aged 55 to 70 with acute or convalescent COVID-19.

The chain joins TRBV27 to TRBJ1-4, with 8 bases that match TRBD1. Germline CDR1 MNHEY, CDR2 SMNVEV (reference sequence). V lost 4 bases, J lost 8 bases, and 6 bases stayed unmatched. The CDR3 totals 14 residues. The chain's CDR3 is CASSSGQENEKLFF. The CDR3 coding sequence is TGTGCCAGCAGTTCGGGACAGGAGAACGAAAAACTGTTTTTT.

This sequence joins TRBV6-2 or TRBV6-3 and TRBJ1-2, with TRBD1 matching over 8 bases. The germline V gene has CDR1 MNHEY and CDR2 SVGEGT. The CDR3 covers 15 residues. With V trimmed by 2 bases and J by 3 bases, 5 bases remained unmatched. The CDR3 region is CASSYLDRGDYGYTF. CDR3 DNA: TGTGCCAGCAGTTACCTTGACAGGGGCGACTATGGCTACACCTTC.

This chain joins TRBV19 and TRBJ1-5, with 8 bases that match TRBD1. Germline CDR1 is LNHDA and CDR2 is SQIVND (reference sequence). The V segment lost 5 bases and the J segment 7 bases; nucleotides outside the gene matches: 10. The CDR3 has 15 amino acids. This CDR3 is CASSVTQGAGQPQHF. The CDR3 coding sequence is TGTGCCAGTAGTGTAACCCAGGGGGCAGGGCAGCCCCAGCATTTT.

This clone has only one observation. The V call is TRBV6-5, the J call TRBJ2-2; perhaps TRBD2 as D (6 bases). The CDR3 runs 15 residues. Trimming took off 7 bases at V and 7 bases at J, with 19 bases between the two ends. CDR1 and CDR2 from the germline V gene are MNHEY and SVGAGI. CDR3 nucleotides: TGTGCCAGCACCTATCTTCCGGGGGTCGGCGGGGAGCTGTTTTTT. Encoded protein: CASTYLPGVGGELFF.

The chain joins TRBV2 to TRBJ2-7, with 8 positions matching TRBD2. The CDR3 loop spans 15 amino acids. V lost 2 bases to trimming and J lost 6 bases; unmatched junction nucleotides: 9. Per the germline V gene, CDR1 is SNHLY and CDR2 is FYNNEI. Here the CDR3 reads CASSESGTSRREQYF. CDR3 in DNA: TGTGCCAGCAGTGAATCTGGGACTAGTCGGCGCGAGCAGTACTTC.

The genes are TRBV19 and TRBJ2-3, with 9 nucleotides matching TRBD1. The CDR3 is 13 amino acids. Germline V lookup: CDR1 LNHDA, CDR2 SQIVND (reference sequence). V gave up 9 bases and J gave up 4 bases; unmatched junction bases: 5. In DNA form, the CDR3 reads TGTGCCAGGGGGACAGGGAAGTCAGATACGCAGTATTTT. Translation gives CARGTGKSDTQYF.

V gene TRBV6-1 combines with J gene TRBJ1-5; 7 bases agree with TRBD1. The trim removed 0 bases at V and 1 base at J, leaving 0 bases unmatched. Germline V CDR1 and CDR2: MNHNS, SASEGT. This CDR3 is built from 15 residues. The CDR3 loop reads CASSEAGGSNQPQHF. CDR3 nucleotide sequence: TGTGCCAGCAGTGAAGCAGGGGGCAGCAATCAGCCCCAGCATTTT.